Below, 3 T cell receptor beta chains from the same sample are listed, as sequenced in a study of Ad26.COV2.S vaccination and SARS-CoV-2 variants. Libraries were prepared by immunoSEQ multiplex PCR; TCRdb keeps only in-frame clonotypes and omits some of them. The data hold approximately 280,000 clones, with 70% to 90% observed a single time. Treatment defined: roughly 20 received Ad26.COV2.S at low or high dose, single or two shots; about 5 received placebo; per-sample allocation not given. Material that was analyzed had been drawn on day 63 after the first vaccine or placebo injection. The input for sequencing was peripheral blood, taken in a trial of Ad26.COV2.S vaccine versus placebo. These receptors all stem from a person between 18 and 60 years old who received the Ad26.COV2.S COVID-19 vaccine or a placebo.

DNA for the CDR3: TGTGCCAGCAGCCTGGGAGGGTCAACTAATGAAAAACTGTTTTTT. It is translated as CASSLGGSTNEKLFF. V usage is TRBV25-1 and J usage is TRBJ1-4, with D unresolved. V was pared by 6 bases and J by 0 bases, with 11 bases between. Per germline, CDR1 MGHDK and CDR2 SYGVNS. There are 15 residues in the CDR3.

The DNA of the CDR3 is TGTGCCAGCAGTTTACAAGTGAATGGCTACACCTTC. Its protein is CASSLQVNGYTF. V is TRBV28 and J is TRBJ1-2; no clear D. This CDR3 has 12 residues. The germline V gene encodes CDR1 MDHEN and CDR2 SYDVKM. Trimming took off 2 bases at V and 6 bases at J, with 7 bases between the two ends.

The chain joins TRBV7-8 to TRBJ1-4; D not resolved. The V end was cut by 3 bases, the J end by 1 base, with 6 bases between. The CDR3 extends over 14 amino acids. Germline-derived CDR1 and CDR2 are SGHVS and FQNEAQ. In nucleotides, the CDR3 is TGTGCCAGCAGCTTCGGGGTAACTAATGAAAAACTGTTTTTT. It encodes CASSFGVTNEKLFF.